These 30 T cell receptor beta chains share one sample of origin, sequenced in a study of T cell responses to AZD1222 COVID-19 vaccine. Measured with immunoSEQ multiplex PCR; TCRdb has only the in-frame clones, and not every one. The data show about 110,000 clones, around 90% seen once. The starting material was peripheral blood, obtained on day 0 of MenACWY control vaccination. Source of these receptors: an adult in good health.

The V call is TRBV14, the J call TRBJ1-5, with D unresolved. CDR3 length: 13 amino acids. The ends were cut back, 3 bases at V and 7 bases at J, with 10 bases in the middle. From germline, CDR1 is SGHDN and CDR2 FVKESK. CDR3 loop: CASSQGMRQPQHF. The CDR3 DNA follows: TGTGCCAGCAGCCAGGGGATGCGGCAGCCCCAGCATTTT.

This chain joins TRBV10-3 and TRBJ1-2, with unresolved D. The germline CDR1 and CDR2 sequences are ENHRY and SYGVKD. The V gene lost 6 bases and the J gene lost 6 bases, with 17 bases spanning the gap. The length of the CDR3 is 14 residues. CDR3 sequence reads: CAIRPGRDNDGYTF. CDR3 nucleotides: TGTGCCATCAGACCCGGAAGGGATAATGATGGCTACACCTTC.

CDR3 sequence reads: CASSLAVGLRREQYF. The CDR3 DNA is TGTGCCAGCAGCTTAGCGGTCGGACTCCGTCGCGAGCAGTACTTC. The gene calls are TRBV7-9 and TRBJ2-7, with D perhaps matching TRBD2 (5 bases). The CDR3 covers 15 residues. Trimming cost V 0 bases and J 6 bases, with 15 bases left between them. CDR1 is SEHNR, CDR2 FQNEAQ, per germline (reference sequence). Complete variable domain (other parts from reference TRBV7-9 and TRBJ2-7): DTGVSQNPRHKITKRGQNVTFRCDPISEHNRLYWYRQTLGQGPEFLTYFQNEAQLEKSRLLSDRFSAERPKGSFSTLEIQRTEQGDSAMYLCASSLAVGLRREQYFGPGTRLTVT.

The gene calls are TRBV7-2 and TRBJ1-1, with D perhaps matching TRBD1 (5 bases). CDR3 length equals 13 residues. Per germline, CDR1 SGHTA and CDR2 FQGNSA. V was cut by 5 bases and J by 1 base, with 8 bases left in between. The CDR3 DNA sequence: TGTGCCAGCAGCCCCCAGGGGAACACTGAAGCTTTCTTT. The encoded protein is CASSPQGNTEAFF.

The chain carries TRBV7-2 and TRBJ2-1, with a tentative D call TRBD1 (5 bases). Trimming cost V 5 bases and J 0 bases, with 17 bases left between them. The CDR3 covers 17 residues. Germline V gene lookup returns CDR1 SGHTA and CDR2 FQGNSA. This CDR3 is CASSPRTGLRSYNEQFF. Here the CDR3 DNA reads TGTGCCAGCAGCCCCCGAACAGGCCTCCGCTCCTACAATGAGCAGTTCTTC.

The rearrangement uses TRBV7-2 and TRBJ1-5; perhaps TRBD1 as D (5 bases). This CDR3 is built from 15 residues. V lost 6 bases to trimming and J lost 1 base, with 13 bases between them. Germline V gene data show CDR1 as SGHTA and CDR2 as FQGNSA. CDR3 in DNA: TGTGCCAGCAGTCAAGGGGCCTCGAGCAATCAGCCCCAGCATTTT. It is translated as CASSQGASSNQPQHF.

The chain combines TRBV12-3 or TRBV12-4 with TRBJ2-7, with 9 bases aligning to TRBD1. CDR3 length equals 13 residues. Losses at the gene ends were 5 bases for V and 6 bases for J; bases not matched to a gene: 5. CDR3 coding DNA: TGTGCCAGCAGTCCCTCGACAGGGGGCGAGCAGTACTTC. Translated: CASSPSTGGEQYF.

This clone was recorded once. The chain has TRBV5-1 and TRBJ1-4; the D is unclear. V lost 0 bases and J lost 6, with 6 bases in between. CDR3 length equals 13 residues. Germline V gene lookup returns CDR1 SGHRS and CDR2 YFSETQ. CDR3 DNA sequence: TGCGCCAGCAGCTTGGAGCCGTATGAAAAACTGTTTTTT. It codes for CASSLEPYEKLFF.

This clone was seen just once. The chain carries TRBV14 and TRBJ1-5, with D unresolved. V dropped 8 bases and J dropped 0 bases, with 8 bases sitting between them. The CDR3 has 13 residues. Germline V lookup: CDR1 SGHDN, CDR2 FVKESK. In nucleotides, the CDR3 is TGTGCCAGCGCCAGTTATAGCAATCAGCCCCAGCATTTT. Translating gives CASASYSNQPQHF.

This clone was counted once. V usage is TRBV11-2 and J usage is TRBJ1-2, with D perhaps matching TRBD1 (5 bases). The CDR3 runs 15 residues. V lost 4 bases and J 0 bases, leaving 12 bases between the germline ends. The V gene's germline CDR1 is SGHAT and CDR2 FQNNGV. CDR3 sequence (DNA): TGTGCCAGCAGCTCCAACCAGGGAGCTAACTATGGCTACACCTTC. This sequence encodes CASSSNQGANYGYTF.

This chain connects TRBV13 to TRBJ1-3; no definite D call. Trimming cost V 1 base and J 4 bases, with 11 bases left between them. The CDR3 loop spans 15 amino acids. Germline V gene data show CDR1 as PRHDT and CDR2 as FYEKMQ (reference sequence). CDR3 region: CASSLARGVGNTIYF. CDR3 nucleotides: TGTGCCAGCAGCTTAGCCCGTGGGGTCGGAAACACCATATATTTT.

The chain uses TRBV25-1 and TRBJ1-5; 8 bases match TRBD1. Germline trimming cut 0 bases from V and 6 bases from J; bases unmatched to any gene: 10. Per germline, CDR1 MGHDK and CDR2 SYGVNS. The CDR3 covers 17 residues. CDR3 sequence reads: CASSEYPPAGGCQPQHF. The CDR3, as DNA: TGTGCCAGCAGTGAATATCCCCCCGCAGGGGGCTGTCAGCCCCAGCATTTT.

The V and J genes are TRBV18 and TRBJ1-2; D is unresolved. Trimming removed 1 base from V and 2 bases from J, with 8 bases in between. The CDR3 runs 14 residues. Germline values: CDR1 KGHSH, CDR2 LQKENI. CDR3 DNA: TGTGCCAGCTCACCACGAAGAGAAAACTATGGCTACACCTTC. Translated: CASSPRRENYGYTF.

This sequence joins TRBV10-3 and TRBJ1-2; a weak D match, TRBD1 (6 bases). This CDR3 is built from 14 residues. In germline, CDR1 is ENHRY, CDR2 SYGVKD. V lost 0 bases, J lost 6 bases, and 11 bases lay in between. Here the CDR3 DNA reads TGTGCCATCAGTGAGTCAGGGGGGCGCAATGGCTACACCTTC. Translated: CAISESGGRNGYTF.

The chain has TRBV10-3 and TRBJ2-7; D is ambiguous. V lost 7 bases to trimming and J lost 2 bases, with 12 bases between them. Germline CDR1 and CDR2: ENHRY and SYGVKD. The CDR3 covers 13 residues. Written as DNA, the CDR3 is TGTGCCATCAAGGAGAGTATCCCCTACGAGCAGTACTTC. It specifies CAIKESIPYEQYF.

The chain links TRBV9 to TRBJ1-4; 10 bases line up with TRBD1. The CDR3 is 15 amino acids. Germline-derived CDR1 and CDR2 are SGDLS and YYNGEE. The V segment lost 3 bases and the J segment 8 bases; nucleotides outside the gene matches: 7. CDR3 loop: CASSARQGATEKLFF. The DNA for the CDR3 is TGTGCCAGCAGCGCCCGACAGGGGGCGACGGAAAAACTGTTTTTT.

In DNA, the CDR3 is TGTGCCAGTAGTTTACTAGCGGGGGGTTACTACGAGCAGTACTTC. It translates to CASSLLAGGYYEQYF. V usage is TRBV19 and J usage is TRBJ2-7; TRBD2 aligns across 12 bases. After removal of 5 bases from V and 3 bases from J, the junction contained 5 bases not matched to a gene. The CDR3 spans 15 residues. The germline CDR1 and CDR2 sequences are LNHDA and SQIVND (reference sequence).

The V and J genes are TRBV28 and TRBJ1-5; TRBD1 matches at 11 bases. From germline, CDR1 is MDHEN and CDR2 SYDVKM. The ends lost 8 bases at V and 8 bases at J; junction bases unmatched: 11. The CDR3 spans 15 residues. CDR3 bases: TGTGCCAGCGGATTACCGGGACAGGGGGGTAAGCCCCAGCATTTT. This encodes CASGLPGQGGKPQHF.

The chain links TRBV5-1 to TRBJ2-7; TRBD2 is a possible D gene (5 bases). CDR1 and CDR2 (germline): SGHRS, YFSETQ. There are 14 residues in the CDR3. Between the trimmed V and J ends, which lost 0 bases and 5 bases, there was a span of 12 bases. CDR3 region: CASSLGEGRDEQYF. The CDR3 DNA reads TGCGCCAGCAGCTTGGGAGAGGGAAGGGACGAGCAGTACTTC.

The J gene is TRBJ2-7, the V gene TRBV3-1 (or the pseudogene TRBV3-2), with TRBD1 as a possible D gene (6 bases). V gave up 4 bases and J gave up 1 base, with 11 bases separating them. The CDR3 runs to 14 residues. Germline V gene lookup returns CDR1 LGHDT and CDR2 YNNKEL (reference sequence). The chain's CDR3 is CASSPNRASYEQYF. CDR3 DNA: TGTGCCAGCAGCCCCAACAGGGCATCCTACGAGCAGTACTTC.

The chain has TRBV6-5 and TRBJ2-7; D unresolved. This CDR3 has 13 residues. Germline V CDR1 and CDR2: MNHEY, SVGAGI. V was shortened by 2 bases and J by 6 bases, with 11 bases between the two germline ends. The CDR3 reads CASSYQSRSEQYF. In DNA form, the CDR3 reads TGTGCCAGCAGTTACCAATCCCGCAGCGAGCAGTACTTC.

CDR3 nucleotide sequence: TGTGCCAGCTGCAGGGGCTCTGGAAACACCATATATTTT. Amino acids: CASCRGSGNTIYF. This sequence joins TRBV19 and TRBJ1-3; a weak D match, TRBD1 (6 bases). Trimming cost V 9 bases and J 0 bases, with 9 bases left between them. The CDR3 totals 13 residues. From germline, CDR1 is LNHDA and CDR2 SQIVND (reference sequence).

The chain has TRBV6-1 and TRBJ1-1; D gene ambiguous. The CDR3 has 15 residues. Germline CDR1 reads MNHNS; CDR2 reads SASEGT. The V end was cut by 0 bases, the J end by 3 bases, with 11 bases between. In DNA, the CDR3 is TGTGCCAGCAGTGAAGCGGCGCTACGGGACACTGAAGCTTTCTTT. Translated, it gives CASSEAALRDTEAFF.

This chain uses TRBV7-3 with TRBJ1-6; 9 bases line up with TRBD1. The length of the CDR3 is 14 residues. V trimming: 6 bases; J trimming: 11 bases; junction bases outside the gene matches: 8. Germline V gene sequence: CDR1 SGHTA, CDR2 FQGTGA. CDR3 in amino acids: CASSSTGGETPLHF. DNA for the CDR3: TGTGCCAGCAGTTCAACAGGGGGCGAGACACCCCTCCACTTT.

The chain combines TRBV7-9 with TRBJ2-1; no clear D gene. The V and J ends lost 2 bases and 7 bases respectively, with 6 bases between them. CDR1 is SEHNR and CDR2 is FQNEAQ in the germline V gene (reference sequence). CDR3 length equals 12 residues. CDR3 coding DNA: TGTGCCAGCAGCTTAAATGGGAATGAGCAGTTCTTC. Translated, it gives CASSLNGNEQFF.

CDR3 bases: TGTGCCAGCACTAAACCTCTTATGGACAGTCCTCAAGAGACCCAGTACTTC. Translating gives CASTKPLMDSPQETQYF. The chain carries TRBV28 and TRBJ2-5; maybe TRBD1 (6 bases). Trimming left V 7 bases short and J 2 bases short, with 23 bases between. From germline, CDR1 is MDHEN and CDR2 SYDVKM. This CDR3 spans 17 amino acids. The variable domain in full, with the rest retrieved from reference TRBV28 and TRBJ2-5, is DVKVTQSSRYLVKRTGEKVFLECVQDMDHENMFWYRQDPGLGLRLIYFSYDVKMKEKGDIPEGYSVSREKKERFSLILESASTNQTSMYLCASTKPLMDSPQETQYFGPGTRLLVL.

This clone was recorded once. This CDR3 reads CASSIPEAPGGGYTF. CDR3 DNA sequence: TGTGCCAGTAGTATACCAGAGGCTCCGGGGGGTGGCTACACCTTC. This chain connects TRBV19 to TRBJ1-2; possibly TRBD1 for D (5 bases). The germline V and J ends were trimmed by 2 bases and 7 bases, with 17 bases remaining between them. The CDR3 covers 15 residues. CDR1 is LNHDA and CDR2 is SQIVND in the germline V gene (reference sequence).

The chain is built from TRBV18 and TRBJ1-4; no clear D gene. Trimming removed 6 bases at V and 10 bases at J, with 18 bases between. CDR3 length: 14 residues. From germline, CDR1 is KGHSH and CDR2 LQKENI. The CDR3 loop reads CASSPIHRAGKLFF. The DNA of the CDR3 is TGTGCCAGCTCCCCAATTCACCGGGCTGGAAAACTGTTTTTT.

This chain links TRBV6-4 with TRBJ1-1; D remains ambiguous. Germline V lookup: CDR1 MRHNA, CDR2 SNTAGT. The CDR3 is 13 residues long. V lost 3 bases and J lost 2, with 7 bases in between. CDR3 residues: CASSEQANTEAFF. CDR3 bases: TGTGCCAGCAGTGAACAAGCCAACACTGAAGCTTTCTTT.

The rearrangement links TRBV7-9 to TRBJ1-6, with D unresolved. The CDR3 consists of 13 residues. Germline CDR1 SEHNR, CDR2 FQNEAQ (reference sequence). Between the trimmed V and J ends, which lost 4 bases and 7 bases, there was a span of 8 bases. CDR3 region: CASSSVGNSPLHF. In DNA, the CDR3 is TGTGCCAGCAGCTCGGTCGGAAATTCACCCCTCCACTTT.